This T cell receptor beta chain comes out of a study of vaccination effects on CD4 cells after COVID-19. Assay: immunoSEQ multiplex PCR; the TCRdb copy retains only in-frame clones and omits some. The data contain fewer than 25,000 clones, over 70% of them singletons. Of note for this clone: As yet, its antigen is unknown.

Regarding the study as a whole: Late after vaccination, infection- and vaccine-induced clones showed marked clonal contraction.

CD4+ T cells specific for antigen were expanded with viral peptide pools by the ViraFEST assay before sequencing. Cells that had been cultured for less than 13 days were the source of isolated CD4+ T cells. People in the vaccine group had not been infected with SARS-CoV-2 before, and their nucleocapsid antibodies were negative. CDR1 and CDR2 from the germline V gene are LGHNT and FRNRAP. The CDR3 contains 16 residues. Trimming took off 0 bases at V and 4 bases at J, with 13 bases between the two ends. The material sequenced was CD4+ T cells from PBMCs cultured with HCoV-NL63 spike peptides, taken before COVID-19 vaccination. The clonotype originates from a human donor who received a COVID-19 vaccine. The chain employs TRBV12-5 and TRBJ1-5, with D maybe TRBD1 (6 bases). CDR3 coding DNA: TGTGCTAGTGGTTTGGTACTTTCCCAGGGGAATCAGCCCCAGCATTTT. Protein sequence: CASGLVLSQGNQPQHF.